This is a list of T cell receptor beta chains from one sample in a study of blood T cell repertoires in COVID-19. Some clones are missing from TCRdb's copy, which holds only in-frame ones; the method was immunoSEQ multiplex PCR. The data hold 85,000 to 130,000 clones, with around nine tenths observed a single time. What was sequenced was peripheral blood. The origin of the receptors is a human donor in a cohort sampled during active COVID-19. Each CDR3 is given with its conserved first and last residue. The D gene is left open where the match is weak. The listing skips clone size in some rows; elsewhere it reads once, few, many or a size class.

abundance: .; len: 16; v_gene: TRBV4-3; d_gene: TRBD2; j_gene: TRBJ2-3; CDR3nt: TGCGCCAGCAGCCAAGCAATGACGGGAGGAATAGATACGCAGTATTTT; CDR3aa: CASSQAMTGGIDTQYF
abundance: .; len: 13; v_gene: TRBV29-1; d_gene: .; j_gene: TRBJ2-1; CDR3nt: TGCAGCGTCCGAGGCCTAGTTTACCATGAGCAGTTCTTC; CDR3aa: CSVRGLVYHEQFF
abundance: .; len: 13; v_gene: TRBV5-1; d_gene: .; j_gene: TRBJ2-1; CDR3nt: TGCGCCAGCAGCTTGATGGACTCCGGTGAGCAGTTCTTC; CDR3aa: CASSLMDSGEQFF
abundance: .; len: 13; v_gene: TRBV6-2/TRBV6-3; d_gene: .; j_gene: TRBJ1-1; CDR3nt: TGTGCCAGCAGCTCGACACCGAACACTGAAGCTTTCTTT; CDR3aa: CASSSTPNTEAFF
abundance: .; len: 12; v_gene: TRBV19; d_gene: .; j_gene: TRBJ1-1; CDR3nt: TGTGCCAGTAGTATAGATCGAGGGGAAGCTTTCTTT; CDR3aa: CASSIDRGEAFF
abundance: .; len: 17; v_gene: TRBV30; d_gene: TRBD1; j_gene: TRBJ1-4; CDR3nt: TGTGCCTGGAAGGGGACAGGGCCTTTCCGCCGGAATGAAAAACTGTTTTTT; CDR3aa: CAWKGTGPFRRNEKLFF
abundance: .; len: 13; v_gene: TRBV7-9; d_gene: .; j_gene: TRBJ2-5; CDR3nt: TGTGCCAGCAGCTTGGCGGGTTCCGAGACCCAGTACTTC; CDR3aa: CASSLAGSETQYF
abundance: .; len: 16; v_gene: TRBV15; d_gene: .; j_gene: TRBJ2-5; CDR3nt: TGTGCCACCAGCAGGTTGACAGGGAGGCTGTCAGAGACCCAGTACTTC; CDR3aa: CATSRLTGRLSETQYF
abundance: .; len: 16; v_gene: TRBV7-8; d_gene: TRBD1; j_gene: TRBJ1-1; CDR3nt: TGTGCCAGCAGCTCAAGCTGGGACAGGGTGAACACTGAAGCTTTCTTT; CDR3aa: CASSSSWDRVNTEAFF
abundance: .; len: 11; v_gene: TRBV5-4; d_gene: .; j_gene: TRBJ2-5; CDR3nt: TGTGCCAGCAGCTCGCGGGAGACCCAGTACTTC; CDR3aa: CASSSRETQYF
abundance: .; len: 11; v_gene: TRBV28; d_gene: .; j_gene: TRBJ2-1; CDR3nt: TGTGCCAGCAGTCCCCGCAATGAGCAGTTCTTC; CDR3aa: CASSPRNEQFF
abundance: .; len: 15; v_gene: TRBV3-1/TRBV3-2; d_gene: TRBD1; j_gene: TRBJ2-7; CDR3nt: TGTGCCAGCAGCCACTCACAGGGGCCGACCTACGAGCAGTACTTC; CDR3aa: CASSHSQGPTYEQYF
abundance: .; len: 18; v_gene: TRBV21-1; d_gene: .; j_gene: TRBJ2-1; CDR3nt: TGTGCCAGCAGCAAAAGGCGGGAGTCTCCCAGCTCCTACAATGAGCAGTTCTTC; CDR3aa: CASSKRRESPSSYNEQFF
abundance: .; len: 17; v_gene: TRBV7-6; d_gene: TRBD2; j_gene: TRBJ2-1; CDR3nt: TGTGCCAGCAGCGTCCGGAGCGGGGCCAACTACTACAATGAGCAGTTCTTC; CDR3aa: CASSVRSGANYYNEQFF
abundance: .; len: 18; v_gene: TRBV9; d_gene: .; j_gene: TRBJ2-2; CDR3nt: TGTGCCAGCAGCCCTCCCCGGGGAGATAGCGGGAACACCGGGGAGCTGTTTTTT; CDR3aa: CASSPPRGDSGNTGELFF
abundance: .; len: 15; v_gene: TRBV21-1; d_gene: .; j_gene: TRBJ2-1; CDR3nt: TGTGCCAGCAGGCTCGTCCAGCGAGCCTACAATGAGCAGTTCTTC; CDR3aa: CASRLVQRAYNEQFF
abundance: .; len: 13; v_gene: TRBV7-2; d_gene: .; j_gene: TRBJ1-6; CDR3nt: TGTGCCAGCAGCCACCCCGACAGGAGTTCCCTCCACTTT; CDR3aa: CASSHPDRSSLHF
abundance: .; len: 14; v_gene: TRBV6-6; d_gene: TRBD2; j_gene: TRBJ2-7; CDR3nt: TGTGCCAGCAGTGATAGCGGGAGAGGTTACGAGCAGTACTTC; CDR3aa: CASSDSGRGYEQYF
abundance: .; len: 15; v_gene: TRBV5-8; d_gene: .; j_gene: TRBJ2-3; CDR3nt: TGTGCCAGCAGCTTTGACTCGTCTAGCACAGATACGCAGTATTTT; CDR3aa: CASSFDSSSTDTQYF
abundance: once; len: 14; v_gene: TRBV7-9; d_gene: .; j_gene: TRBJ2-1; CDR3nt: TGTGCCAGCAGCTTAGTTACCAGCGGCAATGAGCAGTTCTTC; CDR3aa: CASSLVTSGNEQFF
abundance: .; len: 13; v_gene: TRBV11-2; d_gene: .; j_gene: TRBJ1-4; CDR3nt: TGTGCCAGCAGCTTAGGGCAGACAGAAAAACTGTTTTTT; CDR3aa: CASSLGQTEKLFF
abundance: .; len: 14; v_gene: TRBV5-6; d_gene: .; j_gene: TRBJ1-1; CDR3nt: TGTGCCAGCCGGACTCTAACAGTGAACACTGAAGCTTTCTTT; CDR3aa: CASRTLTVNTEAFF
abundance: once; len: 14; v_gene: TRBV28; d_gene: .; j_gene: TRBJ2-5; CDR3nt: TGTGCCAGCAGTTTAGAGGTTCCGGGGAGGACCCAGTACTTC; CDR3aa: CASSLEVPGRTQYF
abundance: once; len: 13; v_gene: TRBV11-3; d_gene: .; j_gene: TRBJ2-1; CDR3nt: TGTGCCAGCAGCCCGGGTGGTTACAATGAGCAGTTCTTC; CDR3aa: CASSPGGYNEQFF